Presented here are 6 T cell receptor beta chains from one specimen sequenced in a study of cytomegalovirus exposure and HLA in healthy donors. PCR used 60 Vbeta primers and 13 Jbeta primers. Repertoires were generated with immunoSEQ multiplex PCR, while TCRdb's copy carries only in-frame clones and drops some. The sample consists of under 130,000 clones, around 80% of them appearing once. The sample was PBMCs. The source of these receptors is a woman aged 40 to 55 in good health and CMV-seronegative.

The V call is TRBV28, the J call TRBJ2-2; TRBD1 agrees at 8 bases. The CDR3 has 14 amino acids. CDR1 and CDR2 (germline): MDHEN, SYDVKM. Trimming removed 10 bases from V and 4 bases from J; junction bases left unmatched: 8. Here the CDR3 DNA reads TGTGCCACCCTAGGACAGGGCGGCACCGGGGAGCTGTTTTTT. Amino acids: CATLGQGGTGELFF. Combining the CDR3 with reference TRBV28 and TRBJ2-2 gives the whole variable domain DVKVTQSSRYLVKRTGEKVFLECVQDMDHENMFWYRQDPGLGLRLIYFSYDVKMKEKGDIPEGYSVSREKKERFSLILESASTNQTSMYLCATLGQGGTGELFFGEGSRLTVL.

The rearrangement joins TRBV4-1 to TRBJ1-1, with TRBD1 matching 10 bases. The CDR3 is 15 amino acids. CDR1 and CDR2 (germline): MGHRA, YSYEKL. J was trimmed by 6 bases and V by 3 bases; bases with no gene match: 7. CDR3 DNA sequence: TGCGCCAGCAGCCACCCGGGACAGGGGATAGCTGAAGCTTTCTTT. As protein: CASSHPGQGIAEAFF.

The genes are TRBV4-2 and TRBJ2-1; 13 bases fit TRBD2. This CDR3 comprises 16 residues. Germline V lookup: CDR1 LGHNA, CDR2 YNFKEQ. With 3 bases clipped from V and 4 bases from J, the junction kept 3 bases outside the gene matches. CDR3 residues: CASSQGGLAGYNEQFF. For the CDR3, the DNA is TGTGCCAGCAGCCAGGGGGGACTAGCGGGATACAATGAGCAGTTCTTC.

This clone has a handful of counts. The chain has TRBV7-6 and TRBJ1-1, with D possibly TRBD1 on 5 matching bases. Per germline, CDR1 SGHVS and CDR2 FNYEAQ. Between the trimmed V and J ends, which lost 6 bases and 3 bases, there was a span of 8 bases. This CDR3 is 12 amino acids long. In DNA, the CDR3 is TGTGCCAGCAGTACAGGTTACACTGAAGCTTTCTTT. Translation gives CASSTGYTEAFF.

The chain employs TRBV28 and TRBJ1-2; the D gene is possibly TRBD1 (5 bases). Germline CDR1 is MDHEN and CDR2 is SYDVKM. This CDR3 is 14 amino acids long. The ends were cut back, 5 bases at V and 4 bases at J, with 14 bases in the middle. The chain's CDR3 is CASSPPQTGYGYTF. The CDR3 DNA reads as TGTGCCAGCAGTCCACCCCAAACAGGCTATGGCTACACCTTC.

The V call is TRBV6-5, the J call TRBJ1-1; maybe TRBD1 (6 bases). V lost 2 bases and J 1 base, leaving 14 bases between the germline ends. The CDR3 loop spans 16 amino acids. The germline CDR1 and CDR2 sequences are MNHEY and SVGAGI. The chain's CDR3 is CASSYSGGPGNTEAFF. The CDR3 nucleotides read TGTGCCAGCAGTTACAGCGGGGGCCCGGGGAACACTGAAGCTTTCTTT.